This is a list of T cell receptor beta chains from one sample in a study of blood T cells in healthy people across ages. TCRdb re-called the 5' RACE reads with MiXCR, one entry per CDR3 protein. The top ten hold around a fifth of the sample, which has about 730,000 distinct CDR3 sequences, 43% seen once. The sequenced sample was blood. The receptors here all came from a woman aged 60-70 years in good health. Each CDR3 is given with its conserved first and last residue. The D gene is left open where the match is weak. Clone size is given for some rows only: seen once, a few or many times, or a class if the clone is expanded.

NA	TRBV6-2/TRBV6-3	TRBJ2-2	14	NA	CASSDGFNTGELFF	TGTGCCAGCAGCGACGGATTTAACACCGGGGAGCTGTTTTTT
TRBD2	TRBV6-5	TRBJ2-1	15	NA	CASSYLAGVGNEQFF	TGTGCCAGCAGTTACTTAGCGGGAGTTGGTAATGAGCAGTTCTTC
NA	TRBV20-1	TRBJ2-2	17	few	CSARDGHEPSGTGELFF	TGCAGTGCTAGAGATGGCCATGAGCCTAGTGGTACCGGGGAGCTGTTTTTT
TRBD1	TRBV6-5	TRBJ1-2	16	NA	CASRRDSKGANYGYTF	TGTGCCAGCAGGAGGGACAGCAAAGGAGCTAACTATGGCTACACCTTC
NA	TRBV28	TRBJ2-7	13	NA	CASRSRQVYEQYF	TGTGCCAGCAGGTCCCGACAAGTGTACGAGCAGTACTTC
NA	TRBV10-3	TRBJ1-1	15	NA	CAISEFGIGNTEAFF	TGTGCCATCAGTGAGTTTGGAATCGGGAACACTGAAGCTTTCTTT
NA	TRBV6-5	TRBJ1-2	13	NA	CVSSYSGFYGYTF	TGTGTCAGCAGTTACTCAGGATTCTATGGCTACACCTTC
TRBD2	TRBV7-2	TRBJ2-3	15	NA	CASSLDSGSLDTQYF	TGTGCCAGCAGCTTAGATAGCGGGAGTTTGGATACGCAGTATTTT
TRBD1	TRBV6-6	TRBJ1-1	14	NA	CASTGDRGPPGAFF	TGTGCCAGCACTGGGGACAGGGGACCTCCCGGAGCTTTCTTT
NA	TRBV28	TRBJ1-3	13	NA	CASSWHSGNTIYF	TGTGCCAGCAGTTGGCATTCTGGAAACACCATATATTTT
NA	TRBV7-9	TRBJ2-7	14	NA	CASSLELRANEQYF	TGTGCCAGCAGCTTAGAACTAAGGGCCAACGAGCAGTACTTC
NA	TRBV20-1	TRBJ2-1	15	NA	CSASRGEDLYNEQFF	TGCAGTGCCTCCCGAGGGGAGGACTTATACAATGAGCAGTTCTTC
NA	TRBV9	TRBJ1-2	16	few	CASSALTTAINYGYTF	TGTGCCAGCAGCGCCCTGACGACAGCAATTAACTATGGCTACACCTTC
TRBD1	TRBV2	TRBJ2-3	14	NA	CAIEPRDRGNTQYF	TGTGCCATCGAGCCCCGGGACAGGGGGAATACGCAGTATTTT
NA	TRBV20-1	TRBJ2-3	14	NA	CSARRGTGTDTQYF	TGCAGTGCTAGGCGCGGAACTGGCACAGATACGCAGTATTTT
NA	TRBV20-1	TRBJ1-5	17	NA	CSTQHGGAGSSNQPQHF	TGCAGTACTCAACACGGGGGAGCGGGCTCTAGCAATCAGCCCCAGCATTTT
NA	TRBV6-1	TRBJ2-1	12	few	CASKPSDSEQFF	TGTGCCAGCAAACCTAGCGACTCGGAGCAGTTCTTC
TRBD2	TRBV6-2/TRBV6-3	TRBJ2-3	16	NA	CASSYGTSGSTDTQYF	TGTGCCAGCAGTTACGGGACTAGCGGGAGCACAGATACGCAGTATTTT
NA	TRBV10-2	TRBJ1-1	14	NA	CASSETVLNTEAFF	TGCGCCAGCAGTGAAACAGTCCTGAACACTGAAGCTTTCTTT
NA	TRBV2	TRBJ2-7	14	many	CASSELGLLYEQYF	TGTGCCAGCAGTGAATTAGGTCTATTATACGAGCAGTACTTC
TRBD2	TRBV29-1	TRBJ2-5	13	NA	CSVGLAGGETQYF	TGCAGCGTTGGGCTAGCGGGGGGGGAGACCCAGTACTTC
NA	TRBV14	TRBJ2-1	13	few	CASSQDYYNEQFF	TGTGCCAGCAGCCAAGATTACTACAATGAGCAGTTCTTC
TRBD2	TRBV15	TRBJ2-2	18	NA	CATSRNTGTSGRTGELFF	TGTGCCACCAGCAGGAATACCGGGACTAGCGGGCGCACCGGGGAGCTGTTTTTT
NA	TRBV7-8	TRBJ2-7	15	NA	CASSLGLRILNEQYF	TGTGCCAGCAGCTTAGGCCTCAGAATACTCAACGAGCAGTACTTC
NA	TRBV14	TRBJ2-5	14	once	CASSRAAYEETQNF	TGTGCCAGCAGCCGCGCGGCCTACGAGGAGACCCAGAACTTC
NA	TRBV5-1	TRBJ2-5	14	many	CASSLSANQETQYF	TGCGCCAGCAGCCTTAGCGCCAACCAAGAGACCCAGTACTTC
NA	TRBV28	TRBJ2-1	15	once	CASSSNRALRETQFF	TGTGCCAGCAGTTCGAACAGGGCGTTGAGGGAGACCCAGTTCTTC
NA	TRBV3-1	TRBJ1-2	12	few	CASSHQGSCYTF	TGTGCCAGCAGCCATCAGGGAAGTTGCTACACCTTC
NA	TRBV10-3	TRBJ2-7	14	few	CAISAGGGPYEQYF	TGTGCCATCAGTGCGGGCGGGGGCCCCTACGAGCAGTACTTC
NA	TRBV6-2/TRBV6-3	TRBJ1-1	13	NA	CASSYAGPTEAFF	TGTGCCAGCAGTTACGCAGGTCCGACTGAAGCTTTCTTT
TRBD1	TRBV11-3	TRBJ2-2	17	NA	CASSLDLTGFNTGELFF	TGTGCCAGCAGCTTAGACCTGACAGGGTTCAACACCGGGGAGCTGTTTTTT
NA	TRBV24-1	TRBJ2-4	12	many	CATSDLSDIQYF	TGTGCCACCAGTGATTTGTCGGACATTCAGTACTTC
NA	TRBV7-2	TRBJ2-7	15	NA	CASSLDGAGPYEQYF	TGTGCCAGCAGCTTAGACGGGGCAGGGCCCTACGAGCAGTACTTC
TRBD2	TRBV9	TRBJ2-7	14	NA	CASTPTGGFDEQYF	TGTGCCAGCACCCCCACGGGAGGGTTCGACGAGCAGTACTTC
NA	TRBV30	TRBJ2-5	13	NA	CAWTSGARETQYF	TGTGCCTGGACCAGTGGGGCAAGAGAGACCCAGTACTTC
NA	TRBV6-2/TRBV6-3	TRBJ2-7	15	few	CASRPDRSGVYEQYF	TGTGCCAGCAGGCCAGACAGGTCGGGAGTCTACGAGCAGTACTTC
TRBD2	TRBV7-9	TRBJ2-5	15	NA	CASSGLAGGMETQYF	TGTGCCAGCAGCGGACTAGCGGGGGGTATGGAGACCCAGTACTTC
TRBD2	TRBV7-6	TRBJ2-5	16	few	CASSFMVAGAQETQYF	TGTGCCAGCAGCTTCATGGTAGCGGGGGCGCAAGAGACCCAGTACTTC
TRBD2	TRBV5-1	TRBJ2-7	15	NA	CASSETSETSYEQYF	TGCGCCAGCAGCGAAACTAGCGAGACTTCCTACGAGCAGTACTTC
NA	TRBV29-1	TRBJ2-1	13	NA	CSVEQGSSNEQFF	TGCAGCGTTGAACAGGGGTCGTCTAATGAGCAGTTCTTC
TRBD1	TRBV5-1	TRBJ2-3	15	NA	CASSLGQGETDTQYF	TGCGCCAGCAGCTTGGGGCAGGGGGAGACAGATACGCAGTATTTT
NA	TRBV4-1	TRBJ2-5	16	many	CASSQSTYGQQETQYF	TGCGCCAGCAGCCAATCAACATACGGACAGCAAGAGACCCAGTACTTC
NA	TRBV24-1	TRBJ2-5	12	NA	CATSDSEDEQYF	TGTGCCACCAGTGACTCGGAGGATGAGCAGTACTTC
TRBD2	TRBV7-6	TRBJ2-1	15	few	CASSLVSGRSNEQFF	TGTGCCAGCAGCTTAGTTAGCGGGAGGTCCAATGAGCAGTTCTTC
NA	TRBV6-1	TRBJ2-1	12	NA	CASSAPSNEQFF	TGTGCCAGCAGTGCTCCCAGCAATGAGCAGTTCTTC
TRBD2	TRBV2	TRBJ2-1	16	NA	CASIHDAGGRVDEQFF	TGTGCCAGCATTCACGATGCGGGGGGTCGGGTCGATGAGCAGTTCTTC
NA	TRBV5-1	TRBJ2-3	15	few	CASSPRDIGTDTQYF	TGCGCCAGCAGCCCCCGGGACATCGGAACAGATACGCAGTATTTT
NA	TRBV5-1	TRBJ1-1	13	few	CASSRSGNTEAFF	TGCGCCAGCAGCCGCTCAGGGAACACTGAAGCTTTCTTT
NA	TRBV5-1	TRBJ2-3	11	NA	CASSRDTTQYF	TGCGCCAGCAGCAGGGACACTACGCAGTATTTT
TRBD2	TRBV4-3	TRBJ2-3	16	NA	CASSPRGSGSADTQYF	TGCGCCAGCAGCCCCCGTGGTAGCGGGAGCGCAGATACGCAGTATTTT
TRBD1	TRBV2	TRBJ2-1	14	NA	CASFRDRGLGEQFF	TGTGCCAGTTTCCGGGACAGGGGGCTTGGTGAGCAGTTCTTC
NA	TRBV4-2	TRBJ2-4	17	few	CASSQAGQGQAKNIQYF	TGTGCCAGCAGCCAGGCAGGGCAGGGACAAGCCAAAAACATTCAGTACTTC
NA	TRBV7-2	TRBJ2-1	14	many	CASTAVDGPSEQFF	TGTGCCAGCACCGCAGTGGACGGGCCCTCGGAGCAGTTCTTC
NA	TRBV27	TRBJ2-7	13	NA	CASSSAEPHEQYF	TGTGCCAGCAGTTCGGCCGAGCCCCACGAGCAGTACTTC
NA	TRBV20-1	TRBJ1-6	14	NA	CSAPRPKEDSPLHF	TGCAGTGCTCCTCGGCCAAAGGAAGATTCACCCCTCCACTTT